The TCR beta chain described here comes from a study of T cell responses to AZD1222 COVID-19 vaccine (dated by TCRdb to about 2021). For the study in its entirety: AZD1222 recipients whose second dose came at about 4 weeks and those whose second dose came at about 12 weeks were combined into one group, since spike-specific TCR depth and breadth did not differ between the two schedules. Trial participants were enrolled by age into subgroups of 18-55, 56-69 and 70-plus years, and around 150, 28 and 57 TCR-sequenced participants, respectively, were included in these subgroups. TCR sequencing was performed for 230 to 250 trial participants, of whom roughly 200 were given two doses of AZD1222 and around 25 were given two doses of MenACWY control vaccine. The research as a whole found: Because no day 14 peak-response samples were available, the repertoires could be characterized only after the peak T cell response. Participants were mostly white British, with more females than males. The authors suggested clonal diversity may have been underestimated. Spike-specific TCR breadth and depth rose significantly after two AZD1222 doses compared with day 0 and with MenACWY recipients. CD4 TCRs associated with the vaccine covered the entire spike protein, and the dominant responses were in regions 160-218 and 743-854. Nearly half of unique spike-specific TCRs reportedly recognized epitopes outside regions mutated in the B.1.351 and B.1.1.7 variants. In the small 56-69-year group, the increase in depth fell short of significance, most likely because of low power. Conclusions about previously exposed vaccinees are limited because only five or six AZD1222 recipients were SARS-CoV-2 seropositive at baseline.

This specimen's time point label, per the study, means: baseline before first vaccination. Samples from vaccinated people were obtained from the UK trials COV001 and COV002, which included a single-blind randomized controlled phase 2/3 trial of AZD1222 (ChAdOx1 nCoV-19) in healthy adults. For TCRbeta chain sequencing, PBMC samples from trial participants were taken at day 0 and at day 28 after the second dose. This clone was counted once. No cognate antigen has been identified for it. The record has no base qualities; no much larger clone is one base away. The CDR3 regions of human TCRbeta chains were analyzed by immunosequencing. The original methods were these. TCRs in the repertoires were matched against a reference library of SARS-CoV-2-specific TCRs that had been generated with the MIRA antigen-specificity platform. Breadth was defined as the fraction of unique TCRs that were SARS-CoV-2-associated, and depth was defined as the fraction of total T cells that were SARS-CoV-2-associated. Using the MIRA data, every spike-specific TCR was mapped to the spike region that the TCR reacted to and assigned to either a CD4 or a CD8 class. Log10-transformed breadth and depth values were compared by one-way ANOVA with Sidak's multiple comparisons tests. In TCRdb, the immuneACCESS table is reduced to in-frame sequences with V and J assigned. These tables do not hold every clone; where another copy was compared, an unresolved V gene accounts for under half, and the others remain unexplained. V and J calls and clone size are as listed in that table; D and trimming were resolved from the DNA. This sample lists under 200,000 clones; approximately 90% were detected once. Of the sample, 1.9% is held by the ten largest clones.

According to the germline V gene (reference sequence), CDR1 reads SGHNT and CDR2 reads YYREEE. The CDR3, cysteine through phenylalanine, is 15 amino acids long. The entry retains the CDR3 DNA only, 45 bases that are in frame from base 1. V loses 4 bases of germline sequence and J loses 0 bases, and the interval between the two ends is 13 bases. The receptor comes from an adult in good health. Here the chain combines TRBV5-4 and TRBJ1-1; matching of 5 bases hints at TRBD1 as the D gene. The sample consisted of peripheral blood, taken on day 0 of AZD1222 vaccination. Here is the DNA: TGTGCCAGCAGCCAAGGCGGGGCGGTGAACACTGAAGCTTTCTTT. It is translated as CASSQGGAVNTEAFF. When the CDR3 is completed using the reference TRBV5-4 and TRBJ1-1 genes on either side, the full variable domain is ETGVTQSPTHLIKTRGQQVTLRCSSQSGHNTVSWYQQALGQGPQFIFQYYREEENGRGNFPPRFSGLQFPNYSSELNVNALELDDSALYLCASSQGGAVNTEAFFGQGTRLTVV.